The 29 T cell receptor beta chains below were found in one sample sequenced in a study of T cells expressing NK-cell markers. TCRdb reprocessed the 5' RACE reads and reports one entry per CDR3 protein, with no DNA. Listed are about 460,000 distinct CDR3 sequences; over 1.1% falls within the top ten. The sample consisted of blood T cells: a sorted CD56 or NKG2C T cell subset, CD4+ or CD8+ T cells, or bulk PBMC T cells (not recorded which). Source of these receptors: a woman in her forties or fifties in good health.

CDR3 amino acids: CASSLELTSGRGEQFF. V is TRBV5-1 and J is TRBJ2-1; TCRdb lists TRBD2, though no DNA is available to test this call. This CDR3 spans 16 amino acids. Looked up from germline, CDR1 is SGHRS and CDR2 is YFSETQ.

The genes are TRBV15 and TRBJ2-2; no DNA is available, so the TRBD1 call from TCRdb remains unchecked. Germline-derived CDR1 and CDR2 are LNHNV and YYDKDF (reference sequence). The CDR3 runs to 15 residues. CDR3 region: CATSRPPGARGELFF. The full variable domain, completed using reference TRBV15 and TRBJ2-2, is DAMVIQNPRYQVTQFGKPVTLSCSQTLNHNVMYWYQQKSSQAPKLLFHYYDKDFNNEADTPDNFQSRRPNTSFCFLDIRSPGLGDTAMYLCATSRPPGARGELFFGEGSRLTVL.

This rearrangement joins TRBV2 to TRBJ2-3; TCRdb gives TRBD1 as the D gene, but with no DNA this cannot be confirmed. Germline V CDR1 and CDR2: SNHLY, FYNNEI. CDR3 length: 16 residues. This chain's CDR3 is CASRTILTPSTDTQYF.

The V and J genes are TRBV4-2 and TRBJ1-3. Looked up from germline, CDR1 is LGHNA and CDR2 is YNFKEQ. This CDR3 is 15 amino acids long. CDR3 protein: CASSPPPTRGNTIYF.

By frequency, this clonotype registers large (0.1 to 1%). This chain links TRBV5-1 with TRBJ2-1. CDR1 is SGHRS, CDR2 YFSETQ, per germline. CDR3 size: 15 residues. CDR3 protein: CASSSGLGPYNEQFF.

The J gene is TRBJ2-1, the V gene TRBV24-1; the TRBD1 assignment by TCRdb is unverifiable without DNA. This CDR3 is 15 amino acids long. Germline CDR1 is KGHDR and CDR2 is SFDVKD. This CDR3 is CATSDLRRGSSEQFF.

The chain combines TRBV7-2 with TRBJ2-7; the TCRdb call, TRBD1, lacks DNA for checking. The CDR3 loop spans 12 amino acids. Germline V gene sequence: CDR1 SGHTA, CDR2 FQGNSA. The CDR3 spells CASSTQGNEQYF.

V gene TRBV3-1 combines with J gene TRBJ2-1; no DNA is available, so the TRBD1 call from TCRdb remains unchecked. The germline V gene has CDR1 LGHDT and CDR2 YNNKEL (reference sequence). The CDR3 is 16 amino acids. Here the CDR3 reads CASSLYARGFGDEQFF.

CDR3 protein: CASSPGTGGSYNEQFF. The V call is TRBV18, the J call TRBJ2-1; there is no DNA to check the TCRdb D call of TRBD1. Germline V gene data show CDR1 as KGHSH and CDR2 as LQKENI. This CDR3 has 16 amino acids. Supplemented by reference TRBV18 and TRBJ2-1, the full variable domain reads NAGVMQNPRHLVRRRGQEARLRCSPMKGHSHVYWYRQLPEEGLKFMVYLQKENIIDESGMPKERFSAEFPKEGPSILRIQQVVRGDSAAYFCASSPGTGGSYNEQFFGPGTRLTVL.

CDR3 loop: CATWTGIKAGSREQYF. V and J are TRBV10-3 and TRBJ2-7; TCRdb gives TRBD1 as the D gene, but with no DNA this cannot be confirmed. The CDR3 sequence is 16 residues long. The germline gives CDR1 ENHRY, CDR2 SYGVKD.

The V gene is TRBV3-1, the J gene TRBJ2-1; TCRdb outputs TRBD1, but without DNA this stays unchecked. Germline lookup yields CDR1 LGHDT and CDR2 YNNKEL (reference sequence). This CDR3 is built from 15 residues. The CDR3 reads CASSQGAGGGDEQFF.

The chain employs TRBV20-1 and TRBJ2-3; TCRdb calls TRBD2, which cannot be checked without DNA. The CDR3 runs 15 residues. CDR1 DFQATT and CDR2 SNEGSKA come from the germline V gene (reference sequence). CDR3 loop: CSARRTAGLGDTQYF.

J is TRBJ2-3 and V is TRBV5-1; the D gene TCRdb calls, TRBD1, cannot be checked with no DNA. The CDR3 length is 16 residues. Germline-derived CDR1 and CDR2 are SGHRS and YFSETQ. The CDR3 sequence is CASSLAGTGALFTQYF.

The chain joins TRBV7-8 to TRBJ1-2; absent DNA, TCRdb's TRBD1 call cannot be checked. This CDR3 spans 15 amino acids. The germline CDR1 and CDR2 sequences are SGHVS and FQNEAQ. CDR3 sequence reads: CASSFTAGVDYGYTF. The full variable domain, with the rest looked up from reference TRBV7-8 and TRBJ1-2, is GAGVSQSPRYKVAKRGQDVALRCDPISGHVSLFWYQQALGQGPEFLTYFQNEAQLDKSGLPSDRFFAERPEGSVSTLKIQRTQQEDSAVYLCASSFTAGVDYGYTFGSGTRLTVV.

The rearrangement links TRBV11-2 to TRBJ1-6. Germline CDR1 reads SGHAT; CDR2 reads FQNNGV. The CDR3 sequence is 12 residues long. The CDR3 is CASSSRDSPLHF.

This chain uses TRBV4-1 with TRBJ1-1. CDR3 size: 15 residues. Germline V gives CDR1 MGHRA, CDR2 YSYEKL. CDR3 loop: CASSQVRGLVTEAFF.

The rearrangement joins TRBV7-9 to TRBJ2-7. This CDR3 spans 12 amino acids. The germline CDR1 and CDR2 sequences are SEHNR and FQNEAQ (reference sequence). The CDR3 is CASSYGTGEQYF.

The chain joins TRBV19 to TRBJ2-7; the D call of TRBD2 rests on TCRdb alone, since no DNA is present to check it. Germline-derived CDR1 and CDR2 are LNHDA and SQIVND (reference sequence). CDR3 length equals 16 residues. This CDR3 is CASTRTAGSLSYEQYF.

The chain uses TRBV3-1 and TRBJ2-1; lacking DNA, the TRBD1 call made by TCRdb goes unchecked. Germline CDR1 and CDR2: LGHDT and YNNKEL (reference sequence). The CDR3 has 17 residues. The CDR3 here is CASSQDLGPGSYNEQFF.

The chain recombines TRBV10-3 with TRBJ2-2; TCRdb names TRBD1, which stays unverified in the absence of DNA. This CDR3 has 13 amino acids. Germline V gene data show CDR1 as ENHRY and CDR2 as SYGVKD. The CDR3 sequence: CAIIGQAGGELFF.

The chain recombines TRBV4-2 with TRBJ2-3; TCRdb proposes TRBD2, but this gene call is untestable without DNA. This CDR3 comprises 16 residues. In germline, CDR1 is LGHNA, CDR2 YNFKEQ. This CDR3 is CASSQDLAGPVDTQYF.

This rearrangement joins TRBV7-9 to TRBJ2-7; TCRdb gives TRBD1 as the D gene, but with no DNA this cannot be confirmed. The CDR3 is made up of 13 amino acids. Per germline, CDR1 SEHNR and CDR2 FQNEAQ (reference sequence). The CDR3 sequence is CASRGGQSYEQYF.

V and J are TRBV3-1 and TRBJ1-2; TCRdb returns TRBD1, unconfirmable since there is no DNA. There are 13 residues in the CDR3. The germline V gene has CDR1 LGHDT and CDR2 YNNKEL (reference sequence). CDR3 residues: CASSLSTGAGYTF.

The V and J genes are TRBV18 and TRBJ2-2; TCRdb designates TRBD2, a call that cannot be tested without DNA. This CDR3 contains 17 residues. Germline V gene lookup returns CDR1 KGHSH and CDR2 LQKENI. The CDR3 here is CASSPLRLATNTGELFF.

The chain is built from TRBV30 and TRBJ2-2; TCRdb returns TRBD1, unconfirmable since there is no DNA. Germline V gives CDR1 GTSNPN, CDR2 SVGIG (reference sequence). The CDR3 is 15 amino acids. The CDR3 protein is CAWMGPGIGSGELFF. The complete variable domain, with remaining parts taken from reference TRBV30 and TRBJ2-2, reads SQTIHQWPATLVQPVGSPLSLECTVEGTSNPNLYWYRQAAGRGLQLLFYSVGIGQISSEVPQNLSASRPQDRQFILSSKKLLLSDSGFYLCAWMGPGIGSGELFFGEGSRLTVL.

The chain joins TRBV15 to TRBJ2-1; TCRdb picks TRBD1, but there is no DNA to check that call. The CDR3 spans 15 residues. Germline V lookup: CDR1 LNHNV, CDR2 YYDKDF (reference sequence). The chain's CDR3 is CATSREPGQENEQFF.

The CDR3 sequence: CASSFPGLRYNEQFF. The V and J genes are TRBV13 and TRBJ2-1; TCRdb names TRBD2, which stays unverified in the absence of DNA. CDR3 length equals 15 residues. Per germline, CDR1 PRHDT and CDR2 FYEKMQ (reference sequence). Full variable domain (missing parts from reference TRBV13 and TRBJ2-1): AAGVIQSPRHLIKEKRETATLKCYPIPRHDTVYWYQQGPGQDPQFLISFYEKMQSDKGSIPDRFSAQQFSDYHSELNMSSLELGDSALYFCASSFPGLRYNEQFFGPGTRLTVL.

V gene TRBV6-1 combines with J gene TRBJ2-1; without DNA, the TCRdb call of TRBD2 cannot be checked. Germline V gene sequence: CDR1 MNHNS, CDR2 SASEGT. This CDR3 has 16 residues. The CDR3 loop is CASSEILTSGNNEQFF.

The CDR3 protein is CASSIGGASPNEQFF. This chain connects TRBV5-1 to TRBJ2-1. The germline V gene has CDR1 SGHRS and CDR2 YFSETQ. CDR3 length equals 15 residues.